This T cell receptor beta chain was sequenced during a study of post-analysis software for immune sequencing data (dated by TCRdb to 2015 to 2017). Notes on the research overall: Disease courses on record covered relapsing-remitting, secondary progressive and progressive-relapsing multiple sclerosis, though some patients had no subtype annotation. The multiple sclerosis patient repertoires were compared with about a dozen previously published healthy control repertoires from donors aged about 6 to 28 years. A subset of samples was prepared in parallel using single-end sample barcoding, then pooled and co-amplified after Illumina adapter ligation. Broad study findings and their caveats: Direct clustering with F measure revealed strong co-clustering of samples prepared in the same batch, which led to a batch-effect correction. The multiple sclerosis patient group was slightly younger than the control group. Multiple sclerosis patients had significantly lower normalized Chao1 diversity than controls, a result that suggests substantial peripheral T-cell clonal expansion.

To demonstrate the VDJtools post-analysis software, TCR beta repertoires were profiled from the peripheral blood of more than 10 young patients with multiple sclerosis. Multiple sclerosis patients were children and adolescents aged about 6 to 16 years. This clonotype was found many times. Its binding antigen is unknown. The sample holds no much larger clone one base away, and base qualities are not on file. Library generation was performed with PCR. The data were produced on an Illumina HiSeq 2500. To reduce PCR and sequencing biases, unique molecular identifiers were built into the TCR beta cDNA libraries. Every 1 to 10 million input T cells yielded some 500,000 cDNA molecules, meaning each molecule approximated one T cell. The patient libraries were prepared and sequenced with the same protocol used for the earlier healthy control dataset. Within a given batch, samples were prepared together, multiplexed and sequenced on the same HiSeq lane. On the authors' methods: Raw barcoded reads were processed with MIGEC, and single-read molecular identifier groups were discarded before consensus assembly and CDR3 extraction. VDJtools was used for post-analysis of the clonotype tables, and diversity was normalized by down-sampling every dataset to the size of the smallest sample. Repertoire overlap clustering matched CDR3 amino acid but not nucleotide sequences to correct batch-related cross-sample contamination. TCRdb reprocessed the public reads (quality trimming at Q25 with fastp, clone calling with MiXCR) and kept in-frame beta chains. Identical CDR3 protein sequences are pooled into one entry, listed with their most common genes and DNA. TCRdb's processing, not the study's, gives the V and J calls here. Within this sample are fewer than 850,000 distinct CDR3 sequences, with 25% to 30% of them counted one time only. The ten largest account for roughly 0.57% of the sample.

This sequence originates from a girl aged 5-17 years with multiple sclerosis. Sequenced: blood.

Read as DNA, the sequence is TGTGCCAGCAGCTTAGGTCCTAGCGGGAGGGGTAATTCCTACGAGCAGTACTTC. This yields the protein CASSLGPSGRGNSYEQYF. The sequence links TRBV7-2 to TRBJ2-7; the central 12 bases match TRBD2. Sequences SGHTA (CDR1) and FQGNSA (CDR2) are obtained from the germline V gene. Including cysteine and phenylalanine, the CDR3 has 18 amino acids. The sequence is cut down to CDR3 DNA, 54 bases in frame from base 1. V has 1 base trimmed and J has 1 base trimmed; junction bases matching no gene number 8.